A single sample is the source of the 10 T cell receptor beta chains below, sequenced in a study of cytomegalovirus exposure and HLA in healthy donors. Primers for the PCR totalled 60 Vbeta and 13 Jbeta. Assay used: immunoSEQ multiplex PCR; TCRdb lists only in-frame clones, some missing. This table holds 200,000 or so clones, 65% to 85% found once. The sample comprised PBMCs. These receptor sequences come from a man between 50 and 59 years old in good health and CMV-seronegative.

This sequence joins TRBV2 and TRBJ2-7; tentatively, D is TRBD2 (5 bases). The CDR3 sequence is 14 residues long. Trimming removed 5 bases from V and 2 bases from J, with 13 bases in between. Germline CDR1 is SNHLY and CDR2 is FYNNEI. CDR3 sequence: CASSPRGSAYEQYF. The CDR3 bases are TGTGCCAGCAGTCCCCGAGGGTCTGCCTACGAGCAGTACTTC.

The gene calls are TRBV19 and TRBJ1-5; 8 bases fit TRBD1. This CDR3 is built from 16 residues. Looked up from germline, CDR1 is LNHDA and CDR2 is SQIVND (reference sequence). V was pared by 1 base and J by 4 bases, with 6 bases of the junction left unmatched. The DNA for the CDR3 is TGTGCCAGTAGTATAGGGACAGGGCGACCTAATCAGCCCCAGCATTTT. This codes for CASSIGTGRPNQPQHF.

The V call is TRBV7-2, the J call TRBJ1-4, with D perhaps matching TRBD1 (6 bases). V was trimmed by 5 bases and J by 4 bases, leaving 11 bases between them. Germline V gene sequence: CDR1 SGHTA, CDR2 FQGNSA. This CDR3 has 14 residues. DNA of the CDR3: TGTGCCAGCAGCCGAGACAGGCGTAATGAAAAACTGTTTTTT. Its protein is CASSRDRRNEKLFF.

The chain links TRBV10-3 to TRBJ2-7; D might be TRBD2 (7 bases). There are 13 residues in the CDR3. Looked up from germline, CDR1 is ENHRY and CDR2 is SYGVKD. The ends were cut back, 2 bases at V and 7 bases at J, with 12 bases in the middle. CDR3 loop: CAISEAGAREQYF. In DNA, the CDR3 is TGTGCCATCAGTGAGGCGGGGGCAAGAGAGCAGTACTTC.

This rearrangement joins TRBV4-1 to TRBJ2-3, with 13 bases aligning to TRBD2. The germline V gene has CDR1 MGHRA and CDR2 YSYEKL. The length of the CDR3 is 16 residues. V lost 4 bases and J lost 6; bases outside the gene matches: 7. The DNA of the CDR3 is TGCGCCAGCAGCCGTGGACTAGCGGGGGCCCAGGATACGCAGTATTTT. Residues: CASSRGLAGAQDTQYF.

V usage is TRBV7-9 and J usage is TRBJ2-4; D uncertain. In germline, CDR1 is SEHNR, CDR2 FQNEAQ (reference sequence). The CDR3 has 15 residues. The germline V and J ends were trimmed by 4 bases and 1 base, with 11 bases remaining between them. This chain's CDR3 is CASSSPVSAKNIQYF. The DNA for the CDR3 is TGTGCCAGCAGCTCCCCGGTATCTGCCAAAAACATTCAGTACTTC.

The chain combines TRBV10-3 with TRBJ1-5; a weak D match, TRBD1 (6 bases). V shed 2 bases and J shed 7 bases, with 12 bases lying between them. The length of the CDR3 is 14 residues. CDR1 and CDR2 (germline): ENHRY, SYGVKD. This CDR3 reads CAISEGRGPQPQHF. Written as DNA, the CDR3 is TGTGCCATCAGTGAGGGCAGGGGCCCCCAGCCCCAGCATTTT.

The rearrangement uses TRBV6-5 and TRBJ1-2, with unresolved D. Trimming left V 0 bases short and J 8 bases short, with 16 bases between. The CDR3 is 15 amino acids. CDR1 MNHEY and CDR2 SVGAGI come from the germline V gene. The CDR3 protein is CASSYSITVETGYTF. The CDR3 nucleotides read TGTGCCAGCAGTTACTCGATAACAGTAGAGACGGGCTACACCTTC.

V and J are TRBV6-6 and TRBJ1-1, with 9 bases that match TRBD1. The CDR3 consists of 14 residues. After removal of 2 bases from V and 7 bases from J, the junction contained 5 bases not matched to a gene. Germline-derived CDR1 and CDR2 are MNHNY and SVGAGI (reference sequence). The CDR3 nucleotides are TGTGCCAGCAGTTACCTCACAGGGGGCGGTGAAGCTTTCTTT. This codes for CASSYLTGGGEAFF.

In its sample, this clone was seen a few times. V is TRBV28 and J is TRBJ1-1; D not certain. The CDR3 length is 15 residues. CDR1 and CDR2 (germline): MDHEN, SYDVKM. Trimming removed 8 bases from V and 1 base from J, with 17 bases in between. DNA of the CDR3: TGTGCCAGCGGAGGTGGCTCCTCGGGGAACACTGAAGCTTTCTTT. This sequence encodes CASGGGSSGNTEAFF.